The source of this T cell receptor (beta chain) is a study of CD4 T cells in relation to SARS-CoV-2 and coronaviruses. Profiling relied on immunoSEQ multiplex PCR, and the TCRdb table lists in-frame clones only, not all of them. The repertoire holds 60,000 or so clones, less than 95% seen once, with 0.13% to 0.15% in the top ten. V was clipped by 5 bases and J by 15 bases, with 14 bases between them. From germline, CDR1 is LGHDT and CDR2 YNNKEL (reference sequence). This CDR3 has 11 residues. CD4+ T cells from unexposed donors were obtained before the COVID-19 pandemic (2011-2018). The J gene is TRBJ2-4, the V gene TRBV3-1 (or the pseudogene TRBV3-2); D not resolved. The sequence came from a human donor in good health. Sequencing was performed on naive CD4+ T cells from PBMCs. Regarding subset: naive CD4+ T cells isolated by negative enrichment. CDR3 residues: CASSEGSTVYF. The CDR3 DNA reads as TGTGCCAGCAGCGAAGGATCTACTGTGTACTTC.